The following is a T cell receptor beta chain sequence with its context. This sample stems from a study of technical replicates of blood from several donors. Clones were read by immunoSEQ multiplex PCR, and TCRdb kept only the in-frame ones, dropping some. Of over 50,000 clones in the sample, roughly 93% were seen once. With 3 bases clipped from V and 3 bases from J, the junction kept 4 bases outside the gene matches. CDR3 size: 15 residues. Germline-derived CDR1 and CDR2 are SGHRS and YFSETQ. This TCR was recovered from a human donor in good health. Some clones in this sample may be carry-over from other donors' samples. The chain couples TRBV5-1 to TRBJ2-1, with 9 bases that match TRBD2. Sample: PBMCs. CDR3 bases: TGCGCCAGCAGCTATCTAGCGGGGAACTACAATGAGCAGTTCTTC. This translates into CASSYLAGNYNEQFF.